Presented here are 5 T cell receptor beta chains from one specimen sequenced in a study of cytomegalovirus exposure and HLA in healthy donors. Use of 60 Vbeta and 13 Jbeta primers characterized the PCR. This table comes from immunoSEQ multiplex PCR, and its TCRdb copy is limited to in-frame clones, with some not included. This sample's table has roughly 120,000 clones. The sequenced sample was PBMCs. The origin of the receptors is a man aged 30 to 39 in good health and CMV-seronegative.

As for this clone: The junction differs from germline at one of its ends, possibly a read error. V and J are TRBV25-1 and TRBJ1-5; a possible D gene is TRBD1 (5 bases). This CDR3 is built from 14 residues. Germline V gives CDR1 MGHDK, CDR2 SYGVNS. This CDR3 is CASSSQGHYQLQHF. Written as DNA, the CDR3 is TGTGCCAGCAGTTCACAAGGACATTATCAGCTCCAGCATTTT.

This chain connects TRBV15 to TRBJ2-5, with 13 positions matching TRBD2. The CDR3 consists of 15 residues. In germline, CDR1 is LNHNV, CDR2 YYDKDF (reference sequence). Germline trimming cut 5 bases from V and 4 bases from J; bases unmatched to any gene: 4. CDR3 coding DNA: TGTGCCACCAGCGCCCGACTAGCGGGAGGAGAGACCCAGTACTTC. Residues: CATSARLAGGETQYF.

The V call is TRBV7-9, the J call TRBJ2-3; the match to TRBD2 covers 9 bases. Trimming took 1 base from V and 4 from J; bases not matched to a gene: 3. In germline, CDR1 is SEHNR, CDR2 FQNEAQ (reference sequence). CDR3 length: 15 amino acids. The CDR3 nucleotides are TGTGCCAGCAGCTTAGTACGCGGGAGGGCAGATACGCAGTATTTT. Translated: CASSLVRGRADTQYF.

V usage is TRBV5-4 and J usage is TRBJ2-1; 8 bases map to TRBD2. Germline lookup yields CDR1 SGHNT and CDR2 YYREEE (reference sequence). This CDR3 has 17 amino acids. V shed 3 bases, J shed 0 bases, and the junction held 8 bases outside the gene matches. The CDR3, as DNA: TGTGCCAGCAGCTCTGGCGGGGGGCGGGGCTCCTACAATGAGCAGTTCTTC. Amino acid sequence: CASSSGGGRGSYNEQFF.

The chain joins TRBV5-6 to TRBJ2-3; TRBD2 aligns across 9 bases. The CDR3 sequence is 16 residues long. Germline CDR1 is SGHDT and CDR2 is YYEEEE. V trimming: 2 bases; J trimming: 2 bases; junction bases outside the gene matches: 6. The CDR3 sequence: CASSFGAGGPTDTQYF. The DNA for the CDR3 is TGTGCCAGCAGCTTCGGCGCGGGAGGGCCCACAGATACGCAGTATTTT.